A single sample gave rise to the 20 T cell receptor beta chains below, sequenced in a study of response to subunit inactivated influenza vaccine. TCRdb processed the RT-PCR reads anew with MiXCR; each CDR3 protein has one entry. The sample holds under 200,000 distinct CDR3 sequences, about 10% seen once. Sequences were derived from CD8+ T cells sorted from PBMCs, sampled roughly 24 months after vaccination. All receptors come from a man between 50 and 75 years old who received an inactivated influenza vaccine.

J is TRBJ1-2 and V is TRBV28, with D uncertain. The germline gives CDR1 MDHEN, CDR2 SYDVKM. The V end was cut by 3 bases, the J end by 7 bases, with 21 bases between. The CDR3 is 16 residues long. Here the CDR3 DNA reads TGTGCCAGCAGTTTTTGGGTCTCCCAGACTCCCATTGGCTACACCTTC. Protein sequence: CASSFWVSQTPIGYTF.

The gene calls are TRBV9 and TRBJ2-1; D is possibly TRBD2 (6 bases). Germline lookup yields CDR1 SGDLS and CDR2 YYNGEE. V lost 2 bases and J lost 0, with 9 bases in between. This CDR3 is 15 amino acids long. The CDR3 DNA reads as TGTGCCAGCAGCGTCGGGAGTCTCTCCTACAATGAGCAGTTCTTC. Protein product: CASSVGSLSYNEQFF.

The chain couples TRBV4-3 to TRBJ1-2, with unresolved D. Germline CDR1 reads LGHNA; CDR2 reads YSLEER. The CDR3 sequence is 14 residues long. V was pared by 0 bases and J by 2 bases, with 7 bases between. The CDR3, as DNA: TGCGCCAGCAGCCAAGATACCCGGAACTATGGCTACACCTTC. Translating it yields CASSQDTRNYGYTF.

This clonotype was observed a few times. The V call is TRBV25-1, the J call TRBJ1-5; 7 positions agree with TRBD1. CDR3 length: 15 amino acids. The germline gives CDR1 MGHDK, CDR2 SYGVNS. With V trimmed by 1 base and J by 7 bases, 7 bases remained unmatched. This CDR3 is CASSESSRGGQPQHF. The CDR3 coding sequence is TGTGCCAGCAGTGAATCGAGCAGGGGGGGGCAGCCCCAGCATTTT.

The chain recombines TRBV7-6 with TRBJ2-3; D is tentatively TRBD1 or TRBD2 (7 bases each). V lost 4 bases, J lost 3 bases, and 20 bases lay in between. Germline CDR1 SGHVS, CDR2 FNYEAQ. The CDR3 is 17 amino acids. CDR3 sequence reads: CASSSWEGPRGTDTQYF. Written as DNA, the CDR3 is TGTGCCAGCAGCTCCTGGGAGGGCCCCAGGGGGACAGATACGCAGTATTTT. Together with reference TRBV7-6 and TRBJ2-3, the CDR3 gives the full variable domain: GAGVSQSPRYKVTKRGQDVALRCDPISGHVSLYWYRQALGQGPEFLTYFNYEAQQDKSGLPNDRFSAERPEGSISTLTIQRTEQRDSAMYRCASSSWEGPRGTDTQYFGPGTRLTVL.

This clonotype was seen only a few times. The CDR3, as DNA: TGTGCCAGCAGTCGTCTCCAACGGCCTAAAGAGACCCAGTACTTC. Amino acid sequence: CASSRLQRPKETQYF. The J gene is TRBJ2-5, the V gene TRBV2, with D unclear. The CDR3 loop spans 15 amino acids. CDR1 and CDR2 (germline): SNHLY, FYNNEI. Trimming took off 5 bases at V and 3 bases at J, with 16 bases between the two ends.

This chain's CDR3 is CASTQDGLYEQYF. The CDR3 DNA follows: TGTGCCAGCACCCAGGACGGACTCTACGAGCAGTACTTC. The V gene is TRBV12-3 or TRBV12-4, the J gene TRBJ2-7; TRBD2 is a possible D gene (5 bases). V lost 7 bases, J lost 3 bases, and 13 bases lay in between. This CDR3 spans 13 amino acids.

This clonotype was observed a few times. V gene TRBV12-3 or TRBV12-4 combines with J gene TRBJ1-1; 8 bases are shared with TRBD1. The CDR3 consists of 14 residues. Trimming at V came to 3 bases and at J to 4 bases, leaving 4 bases not matched to a gene. CDR3 in DNA: TGTGCCAGCAGTTTGGGGCAGGGGGCCACTGAAGCTTTCTTT. Its protein product is CASSLGQGATEAFF.

This rearrangement joins TRBV28 to TRBJ1-2; D unclear. This CDR3 region has 20 residues. The V end was cut by 1 base, the J end by 1 base, with 25 bases between. Germline V gene lookup returns CDR1 MDHEN and CDR2 SYDVKM. The CDR3 protein is CASSLSNQVILPPYNYGYTF. CDR3 DNA: TGTGCCAGCAGTTTATCCAACCAGGTTATCCTCCCCCCTTATAACTATGGCTACACCTTC.

This clonotype was observed a few times. The V gene is TRBV2, the J gene TRBJ2-5; D is unclear. Trimming took 6 bases from V and 5 from J, leaving 13 bases between them. The CDR3 extends over 13 amino acids. In germline, CDR1 is SNHLY, CDR2 FYNNEI. The CDR3 DNA is TGTGCCAGCAGCCGGAAGGCCGGGGAGACCCAGTACTTC. Translation gives CASSRKAGETQYF.

This clonotype was counted between two and nine times. The chain is built from TRBV19 and TRBJ2-7, with 7 nucleotides matching TRBD1. Trimming at V came to 3 bases and at J to 5 bases, leaving 4 bases not matched to a gene. The germline V gene has CDR1 LNHDA and CDR2 SQIVND (reference sequence). The CDR3 is 13 amino acids. The CDR3 here is CASSMTGFHEQYF. CDR3 sequence (DNA): TGTGCCAGTAGTATGACAGGGTTCCACGAGCAGTACTTC.

This clonotype was observed many times. The chain uses TRBV2 and TRBJ2-7; 7 nucleotides line up with TRBD1. The CDR3 consists of 15 residues. V shed 6 bases, J shed 3 bases, and the junction held 11 bases outside the gene matches. The germline CDR1 and CDR2 sequences are SNHLY and FYNNEI. The CDR3 DNA is TGTGCCAGCAGCCTAGGACAGGCCGGAATCTACGAGCAGTACTTC. It codes for CASSLGQAGIYEQYF. Combining the CDR3 with reference TRBV2 and TRBJ2-7 gives the whole variable domain EPEVTQTPSHQVTQMGQEVILRCVPISNHLYFYWYRQILGQKVEFLVSFYNNEISEKSEIFDDQFSVERPDGSNFTLKIRSTKLEDSAMYFCASSLGQAGIYEQYFGPGTRLTVT.

CDR3 sequence (DNA): TGTGCCAGCAGTACAGGGAACCGGGACGAGCAGTACTTC. Translating it yields CASSTGNRDEQYF. The chain is built from TRBV6-1 and TRBJ2-7; the D gene is possibly TRBD1 (6 bases). The CDR3 extends over 13 amino acids. Germline V gene data show CDR1 as MNHNS and CDR2 as SASEGT. V dropped 5 bases and J dropped 5 bases, with 13 bases sitting between them.

This clonotype has ten or more counts. In DNA, the CDR3 is TGCGCCAGCAGCTTGGTTGTGAGATTAAGCACAGATACGCAGTATTTT. Protein: CASSLVVRLSTDTQYF. The chain links TRBV5-1 to TRBJ2-3; D unclear. CDR3 length equals 16 residues. Per the germline V gene, CDR1 is SGHRS and CDR2 is YFSETQ. V was cut by 0 bases and J by 0 bases, with 11 bases left in between.

This clonotype was seen at least ten times. The chain couples TRBV7-9 to TRBJ2-1; perhaps TRBD1 as D (6 bases). In germline, CDR1 is SEHNR, CDR2 FQNEAQ (reference sequence). V dropped 1 base and J dropped 9 bases, with 7 bases sitting between them. The CDR3 sequence is 12 residues long. The CDR3 protein is CASSLGGGEQFF. The CDR3 nucleotides are TGTGCCAGCAGCTTAGGAGGGGGTGAGCAGTTCTTC.

This clonotype occurred many times. V gene TRBV6-1 combines with J gene TRBJ2-3; D gene uncertain. The length of the CDR3 is 14 residues. The V gene lost 6 bases and the J gene lost 2 bases, with 12 bases spanning the gap. Looked up from germline, CDR1 is MNHNS and CDR2 is SASEGT. In nucleotides, the CDR3 is TGTGCCAGCAGATCCGACACTACCACAGATACGCAGTATTTT. Its translation is CASRSDTTTDTQYF.

CDR3 protein: CASSQHSVTPYNEQFF. CDR3 sequence (DNA): TGCGCCAGCAGCCAACATAGCGTTACCCCTTACAATGAGCAGTTCTTC. The chain employs TRBV4-1 and TRBJ2-1, with a possible D match to TRBD2 (5 bases). This CDR3 has 16 amino acids. With 2 bases removed from V and 4 bases from J, the gap between germline ends came to 15 bases. CDR1 and CDR2 (germline): MGHRA, YSYEKL.

This clonotype was recorded a few times. The chain links TRBV7-9 to TRBJ2-7; D is ambiguous. Between the trimmed V and J ends, which lost 0 bases and 2 bases, there was a span of 5 bases. Germline assignment: CDR1 SEHNR and CDR2 FQNEAQ (reference sequence). There are 13 residues in the CDR3. CDR3 sequence: CASSLASPYEQYF. CDR3 DNA: TGTGCCAGCAGCTTAGCGTCCCCCTACGAGCAGTACTTC.

This clonotype has a count of ten or more. This chain links TRBV15 with TRBJ2-3; 9 bases fit TRBD2. The CDR3 runs 16 residues. The junction had 7 bases not matched to a gene; V was cut back by 3 bases and J by 3 bases. CDR1 is LNHNV and CDR2 is YYDKDF in the germline V gene (reference sequence). CDR3 in amino acids: CATSRGSGGITDTQYF. In DNA, the CDR3 is TGTGCCACCAGCAGGGGTAGCGGGGGAATTACAGATACGCAGTATTTT.

This chain links TRBV11-2 with TRBJ1-1; 7 bases align to TRBD1. CDR3 size: 14 residues. V gave up 3 bases and J gave up 3 bases; unmatched junction bases: 4. Germline V gene lookup returns CDR1 SGHAT and CDR2 FQNNGV. The CDR3 reads CASSFATGDTEAFF. The CDR3 DNA reads as TGTGCCAGCAGCTTTGCTACAGGGGACACTGAAGCTTTCTTT.